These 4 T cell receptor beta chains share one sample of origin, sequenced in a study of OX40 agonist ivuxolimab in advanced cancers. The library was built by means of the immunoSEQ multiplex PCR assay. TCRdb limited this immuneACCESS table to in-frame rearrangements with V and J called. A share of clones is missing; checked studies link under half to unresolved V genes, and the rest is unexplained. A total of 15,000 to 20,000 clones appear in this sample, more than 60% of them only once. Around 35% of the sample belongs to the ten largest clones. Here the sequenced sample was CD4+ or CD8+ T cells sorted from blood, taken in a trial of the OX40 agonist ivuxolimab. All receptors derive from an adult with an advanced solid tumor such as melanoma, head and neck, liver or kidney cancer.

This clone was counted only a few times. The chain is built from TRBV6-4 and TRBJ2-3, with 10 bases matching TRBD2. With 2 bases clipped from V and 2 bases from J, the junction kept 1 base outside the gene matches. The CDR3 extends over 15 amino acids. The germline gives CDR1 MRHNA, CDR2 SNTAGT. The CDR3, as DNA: TGTGCCAGCAGTGACAGCGGGGGGGCCACAGATACGCAGTATTTT. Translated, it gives CASSDSGGATDTQYF.

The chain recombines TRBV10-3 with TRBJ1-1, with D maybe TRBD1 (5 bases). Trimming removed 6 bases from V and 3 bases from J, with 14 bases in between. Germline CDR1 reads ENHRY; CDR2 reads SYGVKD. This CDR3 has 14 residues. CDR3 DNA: TGTGCCATCAGCCACACAGGAGGTGACACTGAAGCTTTCTTT. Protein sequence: CAISHTGGDTEAFF.

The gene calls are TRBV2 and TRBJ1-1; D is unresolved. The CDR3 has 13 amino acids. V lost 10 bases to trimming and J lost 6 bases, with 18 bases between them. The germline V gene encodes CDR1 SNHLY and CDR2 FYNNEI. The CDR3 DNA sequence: TGTGCCACCCCTGCCCGGGCCATCGCTGAAGCTTTCTTT. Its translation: CATPARAIAEAFF.

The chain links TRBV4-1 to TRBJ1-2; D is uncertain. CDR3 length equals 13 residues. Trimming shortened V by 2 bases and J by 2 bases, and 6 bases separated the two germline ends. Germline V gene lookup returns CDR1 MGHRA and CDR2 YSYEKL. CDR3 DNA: TGCGCCAGCAGCCAACAGGAGAACTATGGCTACACCTTC. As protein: CASSQQENYGYTF.